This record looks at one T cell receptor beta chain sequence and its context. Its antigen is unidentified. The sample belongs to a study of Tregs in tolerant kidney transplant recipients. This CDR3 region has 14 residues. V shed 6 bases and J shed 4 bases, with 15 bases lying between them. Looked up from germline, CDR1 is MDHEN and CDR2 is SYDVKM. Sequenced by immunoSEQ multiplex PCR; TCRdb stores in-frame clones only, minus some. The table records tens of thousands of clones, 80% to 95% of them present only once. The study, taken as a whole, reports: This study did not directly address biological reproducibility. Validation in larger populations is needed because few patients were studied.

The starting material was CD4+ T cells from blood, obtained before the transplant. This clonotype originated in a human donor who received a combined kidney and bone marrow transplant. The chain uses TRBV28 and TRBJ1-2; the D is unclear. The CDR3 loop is CASRRSVTSYGYTF. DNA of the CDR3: TGTGCCAGCAGGCGAAGCGTTACGAGCTATGGCTACACCTTC.